This record covers a single T cell receptor beta chain. The antigen it binds to is not known. The input lacks base qualities; no much larger clone sits a single base away. TCRbeta CDR3 regions were amplified from genomic DNA using the immunoSEQ Assay, a bias-controlled multiplex PCR. Per the source publication's procedure: The number of nucleated cells in each sample was estimated from the amplification of reference gene primers within the assay. To quantify the absolute abundance of each unique TCRbeta CDR3 rearrangement, sequence reads were collapsed and filtered. For each sample, productive Simpson clonality was calculated as the square root of Simpson's diversity index over productive rearrangements. Sourced from immuneACCESS, this table was stored by TCRdb with only in-frame sequences that have V and J called. A share of the clones is absent; for the studies checked, an unresolved V gene accounts for under half, and the remainder has no known explanation. The V and J calls and clone size were taken over from that table, and D and trimming were inferred from the DNA. This sample lists 200,000 to 250,000 clones; approximately 90% were detected once. The ten largest clonotypes hold almost 4.5% of the sample.

This entry is derived from a study of blood T cell repertoires in COVID-19 (dated by TCRdb to the early 2020s). Study-wide context: Collaborator samples came from the United States, Italy and Spain and covered acute and convalescent phases of COVID-19. The material from the prospective study consisted of cDNA or gDNA derived from T cells, B-cell-depleted T cells, or PBMCs. Subjects who had been exposed to COVID-19, were actively infected with it, or had recovered from it provided the deeply sampled blood TCRbeta repertoires that made up the dataset. A freely available public database, intended as a resource for researchers studying the immune response to SARS-CoV-2, is where the repertoires were released. Samples came from the ongoing ImmuneRACE study (first 160 participants) plus 1,254 subjects from 6 global collaborators. Sample metadata almost always included a de-identified subject ID, COVID-19 status, age in years and sex. Where HLA class I and class II types were available, the types were taken from metadata supplied by the sample provider, not from assay-based typing.

V is shortened by 6 bases, J by 0 bases, and the region joining them spans 9 bases. CDR1 and CDR2 are drawn from the germline V gene (reference sequence): LNHDA, SQIVND. The CDR3 goes from the cysteine to the phenylalanine over 14 residues. Just CDR3 DNA is preserved here, 42 bases in frame from base 1. Broad study findings and their caveats: The amount of clinical and demographic metadata varied by source and participant and was provided uncurated.

Collaborating institutions collected whole blood in K2EDTA tubes following their own protocols. Collaborator samples were shipped for TCRbeta analysis as frozen whole blood, isolated PBMCs, or DNA extracted from either sample type. The TCR was taken from a man aged 50-60 years with acute or convalescent COVID-19. The sequenced material came from peripheral blood. Recombination linked TRBV19 to TRBJ1-3, with the D gene call left open. The CDR3 protein sequence reads: CASRRDVSGNTIYF. The nucleotide sequence is given as TGTGCCAGTAGGCGGGATGTCTCTGGAAACACCATATATTTT.